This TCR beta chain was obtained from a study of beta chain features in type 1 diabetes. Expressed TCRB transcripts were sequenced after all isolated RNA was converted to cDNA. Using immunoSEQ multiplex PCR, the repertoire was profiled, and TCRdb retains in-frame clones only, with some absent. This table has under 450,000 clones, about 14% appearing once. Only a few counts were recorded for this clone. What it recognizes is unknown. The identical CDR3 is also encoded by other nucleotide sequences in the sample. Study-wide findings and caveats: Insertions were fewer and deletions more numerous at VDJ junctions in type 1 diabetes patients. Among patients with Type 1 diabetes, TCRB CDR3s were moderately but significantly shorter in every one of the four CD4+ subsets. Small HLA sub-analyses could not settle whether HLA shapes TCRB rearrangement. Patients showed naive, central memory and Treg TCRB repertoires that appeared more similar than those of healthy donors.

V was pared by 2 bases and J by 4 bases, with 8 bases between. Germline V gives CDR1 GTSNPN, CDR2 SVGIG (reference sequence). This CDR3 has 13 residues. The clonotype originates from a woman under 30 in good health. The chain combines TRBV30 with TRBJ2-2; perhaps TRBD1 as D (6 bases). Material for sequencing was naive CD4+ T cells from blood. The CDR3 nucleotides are TGTGCCTGGAGTACACAGGGCACCGGGGAGCTGTTTTTT. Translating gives CAWSTQGTGELFF. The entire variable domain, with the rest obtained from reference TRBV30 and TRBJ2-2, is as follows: SQTIHQWPATLVQPVGSPLSLECTVEGTSNPNLYWYRQAAGRGLQLLFYSVGIGQISSEVPQNLSASRPQDRQFILSSKKLLLSDSGFYLCAWSTQGTGELFFGEGSRLTVL.